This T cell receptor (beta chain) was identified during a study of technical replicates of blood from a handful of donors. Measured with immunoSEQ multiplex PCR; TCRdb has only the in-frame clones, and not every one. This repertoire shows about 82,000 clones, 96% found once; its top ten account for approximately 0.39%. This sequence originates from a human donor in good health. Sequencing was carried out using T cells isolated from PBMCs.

The CDR3 loop reads CASSLADREVYNEQFF. CDR3 sequence (DNA): TGTGCCAGCAGTTTAGCGGACAGGGAGGTCTACAATGAGCAGTTCTTC. The chain employs TRBV27 and TRBJ2-1, with 8 bases lining up with TRBD1. This CDR3 region has 16 residues. Trimming at V came to 2 bases and at J to 3 bases, leaving 6 bases not matched to a gene. Germline-derived CDR1 and CDR2 are MNHEY and SMNVEV (reference sequence).